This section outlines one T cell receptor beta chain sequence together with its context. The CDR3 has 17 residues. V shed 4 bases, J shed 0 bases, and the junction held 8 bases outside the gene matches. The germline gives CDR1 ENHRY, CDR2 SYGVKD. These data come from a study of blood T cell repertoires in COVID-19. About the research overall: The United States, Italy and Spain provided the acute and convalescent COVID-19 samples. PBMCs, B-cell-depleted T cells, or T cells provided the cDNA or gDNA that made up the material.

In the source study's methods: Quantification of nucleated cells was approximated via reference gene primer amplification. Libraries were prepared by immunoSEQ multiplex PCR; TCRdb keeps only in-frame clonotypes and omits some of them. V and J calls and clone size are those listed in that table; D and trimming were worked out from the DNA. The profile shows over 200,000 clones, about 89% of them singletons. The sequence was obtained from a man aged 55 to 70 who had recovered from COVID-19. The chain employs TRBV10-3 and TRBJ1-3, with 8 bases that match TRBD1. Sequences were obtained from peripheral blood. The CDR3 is CAISVGDRIYSGNTIYF. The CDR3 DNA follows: TGTGCCATCAGTGTAGGGGACAGGATATACTCTGGAAACACCATATATTTT.